This T cell receptor beta chain was obtained from a study of CD8+CD57+ T cells in acquired aplastic anemia (dated by TCRdb to about 2018). For context, the study as a whole: A mean of around 3.3 ug of DNA, ranging from roughly 0.19 to 27.4 ug, was extracted from sorted CD4+ and CD8+ cells. An average of approximately 9.8 million reads for CD4+ cells and approximately 11 million reads for CD8+ cells was obtained from healthy donor samples.

TCR repertoires of sorted CD4+ and CD8+ blood T cells from severe aplastic anemia patients and healthy subjects were deep-sequenced in the study. Ficoll-Paque density gradient centrifugation was used to isolate peripheral blood mononuclear cells. Before DNA extraction, CD4+ and CD8+ T cells were sorted by FACS or by magnetic beads. The table lists this clonotype with many counts. No antigen is known for it. Base qualities are not recorded, but no much larger clone differs from it by a single base. Profiling of TCR beta VDJ combinations and CDR3 sequences used genomic DNA as the template. TCR repertoire sequencing was run on an Illumina HiSeq 2000. Per the source publication's procedure: TRBV/TRBJ rearrangement plots, CDR3 size and DJ length profiles, and Simpson's diversity index were used to assess repertoires. The most abundant DNA sequence in the deep sequencing data was defined as the immunodominant clone. CDR3 amino acid sequences were screened for sharing across subjects and compared with published repertoires and the VDJdb database. TCRdb trimmed public reads at Q25 via fastp, called clones via MiXCR and kept in-frame beta chains. Rows merge per CDR3 protein into single entries with the most common DNA and genes. What appears here as the V and J calls and clone size reflects TCRdb's work, not the paper's. The sample table lists roughly 130,000 distinct CDR3 sequences, about 48% of them with a count of one. The ten largest clones represent about 2.5% of the sample.

Reading from cysteine to phenylalanine, the CDR3 counts 17 amino acids. CDR3 DNA only is kept here, 51 bases in frame from base 1. Cut back by 1 base and 6 bases, the V and J ends lie 19 bases apart. For CDR1 and CDR2, the germline V gene lists LGHNA and YSLEER. Summary of the overall study and its limitations: Although under 35 CD8+ CDR3 sequences were shared by patients and controls, these sequences appeared highly expressed in patients and within the immunodominant clones of patients. CD8+ Simpson's diversity did not differ significantly between patients and healthy controls (P=0.060).

The clonotype originates from a human donor in good health, serving as a control. Sequenced: sorted CD4+, CD8+, or CD8+CD57+ T cells (not recorded which) from PBMCs. Recombination connected TRBV4-3 to TRBJ2-1; a weak D assignment points to TRBD1 (6 bases agree). The CDR3 sequence is CASSQGMGRGPINEQFF. The sequenced DNA is TGCGCCAGCAGCCAAGGAATGGGCAGGGGACCGATCAATGAGCAGTTCTTC.